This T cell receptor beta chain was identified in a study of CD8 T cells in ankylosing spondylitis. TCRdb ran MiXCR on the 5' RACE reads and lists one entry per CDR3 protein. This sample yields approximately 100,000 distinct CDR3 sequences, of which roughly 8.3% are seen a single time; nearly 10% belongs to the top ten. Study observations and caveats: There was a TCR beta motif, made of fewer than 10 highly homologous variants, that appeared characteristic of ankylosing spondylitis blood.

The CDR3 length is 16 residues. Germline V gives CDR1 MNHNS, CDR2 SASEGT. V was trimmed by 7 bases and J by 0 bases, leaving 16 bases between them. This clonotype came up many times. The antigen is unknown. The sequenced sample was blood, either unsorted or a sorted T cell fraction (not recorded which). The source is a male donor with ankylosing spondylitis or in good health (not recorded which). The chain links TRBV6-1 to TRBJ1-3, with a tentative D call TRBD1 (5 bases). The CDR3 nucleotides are TGTGCCAGCAAGGATCTTCAGGGCAGCTCTGGAAACACCATATATTTT. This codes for CASKDLQGSSGNTIYF.